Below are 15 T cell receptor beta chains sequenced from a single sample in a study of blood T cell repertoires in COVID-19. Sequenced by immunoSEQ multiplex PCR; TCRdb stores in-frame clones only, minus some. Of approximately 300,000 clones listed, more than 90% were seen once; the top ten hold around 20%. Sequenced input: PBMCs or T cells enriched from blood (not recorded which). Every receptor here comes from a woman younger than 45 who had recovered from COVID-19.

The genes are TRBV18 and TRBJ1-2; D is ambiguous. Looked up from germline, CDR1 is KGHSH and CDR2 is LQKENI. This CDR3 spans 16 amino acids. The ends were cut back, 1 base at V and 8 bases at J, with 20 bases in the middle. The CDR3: CASSPLVSTRSGGYTF. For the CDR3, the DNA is TGTGCCAGCTCACCACTCGTCAGTACTAGGTCGGGAGGCTACACCTTC.

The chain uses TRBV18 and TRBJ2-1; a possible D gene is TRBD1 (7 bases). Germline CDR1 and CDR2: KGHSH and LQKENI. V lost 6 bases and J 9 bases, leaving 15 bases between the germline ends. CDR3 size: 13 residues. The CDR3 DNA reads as TGTGCCAGCTCGCGCAGGGGGGCGGTTGAGCAGTTCTTC. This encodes CASSRRGAVEQFF.

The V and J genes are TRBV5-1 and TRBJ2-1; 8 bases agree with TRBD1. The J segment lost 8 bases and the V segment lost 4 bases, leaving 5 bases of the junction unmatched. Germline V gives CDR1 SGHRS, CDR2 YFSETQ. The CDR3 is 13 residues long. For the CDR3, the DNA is TGCGCCAGCAGCCCCGGACAGGGCGATGAGCAGTTCTTC. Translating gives CASSPGQGDEQFF.

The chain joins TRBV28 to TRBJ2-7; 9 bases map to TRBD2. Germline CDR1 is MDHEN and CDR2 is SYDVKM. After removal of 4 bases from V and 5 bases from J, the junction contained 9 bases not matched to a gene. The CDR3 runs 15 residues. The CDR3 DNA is TGTGCCAGCAGTTCCATAGCGGGAGTCGGGCACGAGCAGTACTTC. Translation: CASSSIAGVGHEQYF.

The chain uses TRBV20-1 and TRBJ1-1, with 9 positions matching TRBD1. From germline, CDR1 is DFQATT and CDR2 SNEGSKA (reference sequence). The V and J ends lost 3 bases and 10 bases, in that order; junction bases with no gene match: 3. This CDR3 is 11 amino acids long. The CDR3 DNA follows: TGCAGTGCTAGGGACAGGGGAACAGCTTTCTTT. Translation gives CSARDRGTAFF.

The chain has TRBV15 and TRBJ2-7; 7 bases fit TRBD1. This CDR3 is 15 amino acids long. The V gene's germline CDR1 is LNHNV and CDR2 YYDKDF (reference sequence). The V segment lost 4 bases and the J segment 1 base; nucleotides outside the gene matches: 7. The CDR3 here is CATSKGGVGSYEQYF. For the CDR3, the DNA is TGTGCCACCAGCAAAGGGGGCGTAGGGTCCTACGAGCAGTACTTC.

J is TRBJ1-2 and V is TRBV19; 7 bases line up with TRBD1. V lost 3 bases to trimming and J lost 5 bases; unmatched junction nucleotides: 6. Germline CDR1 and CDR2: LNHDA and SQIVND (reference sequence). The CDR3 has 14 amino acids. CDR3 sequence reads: CASSIGQVKYGYTF. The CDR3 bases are TGTGCCAGTAGTATCGGACAGGTAAAATATGGCTACACCTTC.

In DNA form, the CDR3 reads TGTGCCAGCAGCTTGGTGGGGGCCCCCCCCTACAATGAGCAGTTCTTC. Translated: CASSLVGAPPYNEQFF. The J gene is TRBJ2-1, the V gene TRBV5-6; tentative D call: TRBD1 (6 bases). Germline CDR1 reads SGHDT; CDR2 reads YYEEEE. CDR3 length equals 16 residues. The V and J ends lost 0 bases and 2 bases respectively, with 12 bases between them. Complete variable domain (other parts from reference TRBV5-6 and TRBJ2-1): DAGVTQSPTHLIKTRGQQVTLRCSPKSGHDTVSWYQQALGQGPQFIFQYYEEEERQRGNFPDRFSGHQFPNYSSELNVNALLLGDSALYLCASSLVGAPPYNEQFFGPGTRLTVL.

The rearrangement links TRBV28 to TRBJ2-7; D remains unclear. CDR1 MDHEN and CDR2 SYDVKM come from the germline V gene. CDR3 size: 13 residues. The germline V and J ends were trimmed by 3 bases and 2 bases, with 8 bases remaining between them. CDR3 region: CASSLLRAYEQYF. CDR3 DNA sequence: TGTGCCAGCAGTTTGCTAAGAGCCTACGAGCAGTACTTC.

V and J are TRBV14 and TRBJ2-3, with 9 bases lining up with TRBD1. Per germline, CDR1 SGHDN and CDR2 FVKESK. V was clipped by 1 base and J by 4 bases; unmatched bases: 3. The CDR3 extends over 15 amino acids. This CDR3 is CASSQVGTGSDTQYF. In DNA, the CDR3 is TGTGCCAGCAGCCAAGTCGGGACAGGGTCAGATACGCAGTATTTT.

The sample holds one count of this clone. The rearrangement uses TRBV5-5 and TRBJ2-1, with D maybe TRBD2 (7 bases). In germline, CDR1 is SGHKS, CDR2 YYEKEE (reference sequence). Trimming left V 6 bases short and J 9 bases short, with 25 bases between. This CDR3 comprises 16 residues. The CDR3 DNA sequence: TGTGCCAGCAACTTTAGGGGGGGCAGTCGCGGGACTGAGCAGTTCTTC. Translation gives CASNFRGGSRGTEQFF.

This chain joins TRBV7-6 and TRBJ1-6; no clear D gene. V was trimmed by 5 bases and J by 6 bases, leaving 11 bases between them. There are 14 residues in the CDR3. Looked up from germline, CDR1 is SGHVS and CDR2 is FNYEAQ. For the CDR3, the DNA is TGTGCCAGCAGCCCGGTGCAAGTTAATTCACCCCTCCACTTT. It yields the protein CASSPVQVNSPLHF.

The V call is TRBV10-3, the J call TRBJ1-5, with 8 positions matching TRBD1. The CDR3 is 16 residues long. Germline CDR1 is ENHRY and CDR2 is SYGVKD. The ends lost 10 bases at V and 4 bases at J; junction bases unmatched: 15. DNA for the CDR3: TGTGCCACCGGATACCAGACAGGGGTAGCAAATCAGCCCCAGCATTTT. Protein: CATGYQTGVANQPQHF.

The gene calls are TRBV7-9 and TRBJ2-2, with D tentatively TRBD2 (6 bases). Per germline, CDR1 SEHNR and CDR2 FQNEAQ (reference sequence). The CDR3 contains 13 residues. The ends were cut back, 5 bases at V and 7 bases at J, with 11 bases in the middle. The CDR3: CASSHLAIGELFF. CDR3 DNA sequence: TGTGCCAGCAGCCACCTAGCGATCGGGGAGCTGTTTTTT. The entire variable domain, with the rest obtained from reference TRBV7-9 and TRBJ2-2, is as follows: DTGVSQNPRHKITKRGQNVTFRCDPISEHNRLYWYRQTLGQGPEFLTYFQNEAQLEKSRLLSDRFSAERPKGSFSTLEIQRTEQGDSAMYLCASSHLAIGELFFGEGSRLTVL.

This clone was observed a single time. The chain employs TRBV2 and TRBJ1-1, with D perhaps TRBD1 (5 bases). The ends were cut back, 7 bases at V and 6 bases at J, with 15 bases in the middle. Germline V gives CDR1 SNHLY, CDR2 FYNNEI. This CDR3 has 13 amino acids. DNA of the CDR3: TGTGCCAGCATCATCGACTCGGGGGCTGAAGCTTTCTTT. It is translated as CASIIDSGAEAFF. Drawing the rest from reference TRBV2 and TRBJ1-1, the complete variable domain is EPEVTQTPSHQVTQMGQEVILRCVPISNHLYFYWYRQILGQKVEFLVSFYNNEISEKSEIFDDQFSVERPDGSNFTLKIRSTKLEDSAMYFCASIIDSGAEAFFGQGTRLTVV.